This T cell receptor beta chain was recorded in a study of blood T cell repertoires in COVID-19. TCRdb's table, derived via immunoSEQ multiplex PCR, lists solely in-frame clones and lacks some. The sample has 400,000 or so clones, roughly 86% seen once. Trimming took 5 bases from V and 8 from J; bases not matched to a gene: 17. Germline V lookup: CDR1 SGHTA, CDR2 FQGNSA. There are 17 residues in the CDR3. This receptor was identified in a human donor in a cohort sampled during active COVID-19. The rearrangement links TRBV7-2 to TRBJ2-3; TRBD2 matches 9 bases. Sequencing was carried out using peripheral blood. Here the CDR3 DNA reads TGTGCCAGCAGCGCCCGACTAGCGGCTACAACCCCGGTTACGCAGTATTTT. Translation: CASSARLAATTPVTQYF.